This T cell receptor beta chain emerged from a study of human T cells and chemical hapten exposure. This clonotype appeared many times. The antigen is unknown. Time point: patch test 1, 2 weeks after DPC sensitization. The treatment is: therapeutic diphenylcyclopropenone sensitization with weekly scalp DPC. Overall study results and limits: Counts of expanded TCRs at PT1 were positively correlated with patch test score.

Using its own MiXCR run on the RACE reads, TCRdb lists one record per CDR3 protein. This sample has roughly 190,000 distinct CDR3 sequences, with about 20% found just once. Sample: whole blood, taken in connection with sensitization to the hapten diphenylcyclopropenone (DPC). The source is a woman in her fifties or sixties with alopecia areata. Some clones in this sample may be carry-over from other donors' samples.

This CDR3 reads CASNTGRTDTQYF. As DNA, the CDR3 is TGTGCCAGTAATACCGGGCGCACAGATACGCAGTATTTT. This rearrangement joins TRBV19 to TRBJ2-3, with no clear D. The CDR3 is 13 amino acids. Germline V gene lookup returns CDR1 LNHDA and CDR2 SQIVND (reference sequence). Deletions cut 7 bases from V and 1 base from J, with 9 bases between.